This TCR beta chain originates from a study of cytomegalovirus exposure and HLA in healthy donors. Findings of the study overall: Exclusion as indistinguishable affected some V segments, including TRBV6-2 and TRBV6-3. The listing of 150 to 200 TCR beta chains classed them as cytomegalovirus-associated. Many donors shared some public TCRs, even though most TCR sequences were rare.

Nominally healthy donors provided the samples, though records likely missed some immune exposures. About this clone: Its antigen remains unidentified.

60 Vbeta and 13 Jbeta primers were used in PCR. Method: immunoSEQ multiplex PCR; TCRdb's copy keeps in-frame clones and lacks some. The data contain over 150,000 clones, roughly 80% of them singletons. Germline V gene sequence: CDR1 MNHNY, CDR2 SVGAGI (reference sequence). Unmatched junction bases numbered 5, after V lost 4 bases and J lost 4 bases. The CDR3 runs 14 residues. The receptor was derived from a woman between 50 and 59 years old in good health and CMV-seropositive. The sample taken for sequencing was PBMCs. The chain joins TRBV6-6 to TRBJ2-5; 8 nucleotides align to TRBD2. The CDR3 is CASSWGLERETQYF. Here the CDR3 DNA reads TGTGCCAGCAGTTGGGGACTAGAGCGAGAGACCCAGTACTTC.